The table lists the clone carrying this T cell receptor beta chain with a count of one. CDR1 is LGHDT and CDR2 is YNNKEL in the germline V gene (reference sequence). The V gene lost 3 bases and the J gene lost 10 bases, with 12 bases spanning the gap. The CDR3 extends over 12 amino acids. This specimen belongs to a study of blood T cell repertoires in COVID-19. About the research overall: Some COVID-19 samples were acute and others convalescent; all came from the United States, Italy and Spain. Sources were T cells, B-cell-depleted T cells, or PBMCs; the material itself was cDNA or gDNA.

In the authors' methods: Scientists estimated how many nucleated cells there were by amplifying reference gene primers. TCRdb's copy holds only in-frame clones and misses some; the assay was immunoSEQ multiplex PCR. That table is the source of V, J and clone size, and D and trimming were worked out from the DNA. The sample includes some 150,000 clones, about 86% of them seen just once. The gene calls are TRBV3-1 (or the pseudogene TRBV3-2) and TRBJ1-1; D remains unclear. The origin of this receptor is a woman aged 55-75 years with acute or convalescent COVID-19. Source material: peripheral blood. CDR3 sequence (DNA): TGTGCCAGCAGCCACCTGGGAGTCGGAGCTTTCTTT. Translation gives CASSHLGVGAFF.